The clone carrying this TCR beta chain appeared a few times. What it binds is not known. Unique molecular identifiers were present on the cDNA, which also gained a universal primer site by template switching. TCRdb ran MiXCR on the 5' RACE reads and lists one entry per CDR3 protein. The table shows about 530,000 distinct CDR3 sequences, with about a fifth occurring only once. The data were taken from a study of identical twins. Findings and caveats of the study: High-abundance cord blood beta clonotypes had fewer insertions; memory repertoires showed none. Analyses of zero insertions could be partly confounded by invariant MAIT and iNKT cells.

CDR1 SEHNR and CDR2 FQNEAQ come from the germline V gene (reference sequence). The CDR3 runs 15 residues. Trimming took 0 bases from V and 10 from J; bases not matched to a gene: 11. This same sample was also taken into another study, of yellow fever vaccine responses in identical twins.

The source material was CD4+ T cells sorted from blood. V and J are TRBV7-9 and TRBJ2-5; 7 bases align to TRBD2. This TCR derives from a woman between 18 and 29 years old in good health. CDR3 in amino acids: CASSLAGVGGGVQYF. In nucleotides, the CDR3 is TGTGCCAGCAGCTTAGCAGGGGTCGGCGGGGGTGTCCAGTACTTC.